This TCR beta chain was captured in a study of blood T cells in healthy people across ages. Combining a sample-barcoded 5' primer with a J-beta primer mix, a second PCR ran for roughly 6 to 12 cycles. TCRdb ran MiXCR on the 5' RACE reads and lists one entry per CDR3 protein. Altogether around 780,000 distinct CDR3 sequences are present, 25% to 30% being singletons, with the ten largest covering 3%. The CDR3 consists of 13 residues. Per the germline V gene, CDR1 is SGHRS and CDR2 is YFSETQ. This sample was also put to use in a study of T cells of mothers and their children.

The sequencing input was blood. This sequence originates from a boy aged 10-17 years in good health. The chain has TRBV5-1 and TRBJ2-5; D is ambiguous. The DNA end favors TRBJ2-1, so the J call may be wrong. This CDR3 is CASSSFLGDEQFF. The CDR3, as DNA: TGCGCCAGCAGCTCATTTCTAGGCGATGAGCAGTTCTTC.